These 18 T cell receptor beta chains were sequenced from one sample in a study of T cells in Graves' hyperthyroidism and ophthalmopathy. Template material for amplifying TCR beta CDR3 regions consisted of RNA transcripts. Primed by the HTBI set, a first-round RT-PCR was run on the TCR CDR3. A single record per CDR3 protein comes from TCRdb applying MiXCR to the multiplex PCR reads. The sample holds hundreds of thousands of distinct CDR3 sequences, 14% seen once. The sequencing sample was made of blood. The receptors come from a woman aged 40 to 55 with Graves' hyperthyroidism.

This clonotype was detected only a few times. This chain connects TRBV6-1 to TRBJ2-1; 10 nucleotides match TRBD2. V lost 4 bases and J lost 3; bases outside the gene matches: 3. Germline V CDR1 and CDR2: MNHNS, SASEGT. This CDR3 is 15 amino acids long. CDR3 in DNA: TGTGCCAGCAGTGGAGCGGGAGGGGTCTACAATGAGCAGTTCTTC. It translates to CASSGAGGVYNEQFF.

In its sample, this clonotype was seen a few times. It is likely a read error, because the conserved phenylalanine at the end of the CDR3 is missing. The rearrangement joins TRBV30 to TRBJ2-7; no reliable D call. The germline CDR1 and CDR2 sequences are GTSNPN and SVGIG (reference sequence). CDR3 length equals 15 residues. The ends were cut back, 2 bases at V and 3 bases at J, with 17 bases in the middle. CDR3 nucleotide sequence: TGTGCCTGGAGTCCTGGGGATGGTTGGATCTACGAGCAGTACTTA. It translates to CAWSPGDGWIYEQYL.

The CDR3 DNA reads TGTGCCAGTAGTATCCAAGGAGCGGGAGGATACACAGATACGCAGTATTTT. Amino acid sequence: CASSIQGAGGYTDTQYF. This rearrangement joins TRBV19 to TRBJ2-3; 9 nucleotides align to TRBD2. The V gene end was trimmed by 3 bases and the J gene end by 2 bases; junction bases not matched to a gene: 9. Germline-derived CDR1 and CDR2 are LNHDA and SQIVND (reference sequence). This CDR3 contains 17 residues.

This clonotype came up many times. The chain employs TRBV11-3 and TRBJ2-1; 9 bases line up with TRBD1. V shed 4 bases and J 2 bases; nucleotides not matched to a gene: 9. The CDR3 length is 17 residues. Looked up from germline, CDR1 is SGHNT and CDR2 is YENEEA. The DNA of the CDR3 is TGTGCCAGCAGCTCGTCCCGAGGGACAGGGACCTACAATGAGCAGTTCTTC. Amino acids: CASSSSRGTGTYNEQFF.

The chain is built from TRBV5-5 and TRBJ1-4, with D possibly TRBD1 on 6 matching bases. This CDR3 contains 15 residues. Germline values: CDR1 SGHKS, CDR2 YYEKEE (reference sequence). Trimming removed 3 bases from V and 7 bases from J, with 16 bases in between. The CDR3, as DNA: TGTGCCAGCAGCTCGACGGGGGCGCCGGGTGAAAAACTGTTTTTT. Translating it yields CASSSTGAPGEKLFF. The full variable domain, completed using reference TRBV5-5 and TRBJ1-4, is DAGVTQSPTHLIKTRGQQVTLRCSPISGHKSVSWYQQVLGQGPQFIFQYYEKEERGRGNFPDRFSARQFPNYSSELNVNALLLGDSALYLCASSSTGAPGEKLFFGSGTQLSVL.

The sample holds one count of this clonotype. This chain links TRBV10-1 with TRBJ2-2, with unresolved D. CDR1 and CDR2 (germline): WNHNN, SYGVQD (reference sequence). The length of the CDR3 is 12 residues. V was trimmed by 9 bases and J by 5 bases, leaving 10 bases between them. The CDR3 region has the DNA TGCGCCAGTCAGGATCCGACCGGGGAGCTGTTTTTT. This encodes CASQDPTGELFF.

The rearrangement joins TRBV4-2 to TRBJ2-5; D call uncertain. CDR3 length: 14 amino acids. Germline V CDR1 and CDR2: LGHNA, YNFKEQ. Trimming shortened V by 2 bases and J by 1 base, and 8 bases separated the two germline ends. CDR3 sequence: CASSQSGVQETQYF. The CDR3 DNA is TGTGCCAGCAGCCAATCTGGCGTCCAAGAGACCCAGTACTTC.

This clonotype was detected ten times or more. The V gene is TRBV15, the J gene TRBJ1-5, with D hard to call. V dropped 0 bases and J dropped 3 bases, with 6 bases sitting between them. The CDR3 contains 14 residues. Germline CDR1 is LNHNV and CDR2 is YYDKDF (reference sequence). CDR3 nucleotide sequence: TGTGCCACCAGCAGAGAACGGATCAATCAGCCCCAGCATTTT. This translates into CATSRERINQPQHF.

This clonotype was counted ten times or more. This rearrangement joins TRBV7-2 to TRBJ1-1; the D gene is possibly TRBD1 (6 bases). The V end lost 8 bases, the J end lost 3 bases, and 16 bases lay between the germline ends. Germline CDR1 SGHTA, CDR2 FQGNSA. The CDR3 consists of 14 residues. In DNA form, the CDR3 reads TGTGCCAGCGCAAAAGATACAGGGTACACTGAAGCTTTCTTT. It encodes CASAKDTGYTEAFF.

Concerning this clonotype itself: This may be a read error: a much more frequent sequence differs by one nucleotide. The CDR3 nucleotides read TGTGCCATCAGTGGGACTAGCGGGAGCTCCTACGAGCAGTACTTC. It codes for CAISGTSGSSYEQYF. The genes are TRBV10-3 and TRBJ2-7; 13 nucleotides agree with TRBD2. The CDR3 extends over 15 amino acids. Germline-derived CDR1 and CDR2 are ENHRY and SYGVKD. V trimming: 4 bases; J trimming: 0 bases; junction bases outside the gene matches: 0.

This clonotype was recorded at least ten times. V and J are TRBV12-3 or TRBV12-4 and TRBJ2-2, with 9 nucleotides matching TRBD2. The CDR3 extends over 15 amino acids. With V trimmed by 3 bases and J by 6 bases, 5 bases remained unmatched. The CDR3 loop is CASSLAGGPAGELFF. CDR3 sequence (DNA): TGTGCCAGCAGTTTGGCGGGAGGGCCCGCCGGGGAGCTGTTTTTT.

The CDR3 loop reads CASSETSGRAGTDTQYF. DNA of the CDR3: TGTGCCAGCAGCGAGACTAGCGGGAGGGCGGGAACAGATACGCAGTATTTT. The chain employs TRBV6-1 and TRBJ2-3, with TRBD2 matching over 14 bases. The germline CDR1 and CDR2 sequences are MNHNS and SASEGT. This CDR3 has 17 amino acids. The trim removed 6 bases at V and 3 bases at J, leaving 8 bases unmatched.

This clonotype was seen repeatedly, ten times or more. The chain employs TRBV27 and TRBJ2-7; possible D gene TRBD1, 6 bases. CDR1 and CDR2 from the germline V gene are MNHEY and SMNVEV (reference sequence). There are 14 residues in the CDR3. V was trimmed by 6 bases and J by 0 bases, leaving 12 bases between them. DNA for the CDR3: TGTGCCAGCAGGCTGGGGACAACCTCCTACGAGCAGTACTTC. It yields the protein CASRLGTTSYEQYF.

This clonotype was seen many times. V is TRBV6-5 and J is TRBJ1-1, with 9 bases identical to TRBD1. The CDR3 is 18 residues long. With 0 bases clipped from V and 7 bases from J, the junction kept 15 bases outside the gene matches. Germline CDR1 MNHEY, CDR2 SVGAGI. The CDR3 DNA is TGTGCCAGCAGTTACTCGCCTTTGATTTACCGGGACAGGGATGAAGCTTTCTTT. Its protein product is CASSYSPLIYRDRDEAFF.

The chain carries TRBV5-1 and TRBJ1-2; the match to TRBD1 covers 7 bases. J was trimmed by 6 bases and V by 3 bases; bases with no gene match: 8. Germline V CDR1 and CDR2: SGHRS, YFSETQ. The CDR3 sequence is 14 residues long. DNA of the CDR3: TGCGCCAGCAGCTCTGAGACAGGGAAGGATGGCTACACCTTC. Amino acids: CASSSETGKDGYTF.

This clonotype has only a few counts. The rearrangement joins TRBV5-4 to TRBJ2-5; 12 bases map to TRBD2. The length of the CDR3 is 18 residues. The V gene's germline CDR1 is SGHNT and CDR2 YYREEE (reference sequence). V gave up 3 bases and J gave up 2 bases; unmatched junction bases: 11. The CDR3 DNA is TGTGCCAGCAGCTCCCGACTAGCGGGAGCCGGGGGTCAAGAGACCCAGTACTTC. Translation: CASSSRLAGAGGQETQYF.

Many counts were recorded for this clonotype. The DNA for the CDR3 is TGCAGCGTTGTACCGCTCCAGGGGGCCTACGAGCAGTACTTC. Protein: CSVVPLQGAYEQYF. This sequence joins TRBV29-1 and TRBJ2-7; TRBD1 matches 7 bases. Germline V gene data show CDR1 as SQVTM and CDR2 as ANQGSEA. V lost 4 bases and J lost 2; bases outside the gene matches: 8. The CDR3 sequence is 14 residues long.

This clonotype was counted many times. The chain has TRBV20-1 and TRBJ2-1, with TRBD1 matching 9 bases. This CDR3 has 13 residues. The germline V gene encodes CDR1 DFQATT and CDR2 SNEGSKA (reference sequence). V gave up 6 bases and J gave up 7 bases; unmatched junction bases: 7. Written as DNA, the CDR3 is TGCAGTGCCCCACGGACAGGGGAAAATGAGCAGTTCTTC. Translated: CSAPRTGENEQFF.